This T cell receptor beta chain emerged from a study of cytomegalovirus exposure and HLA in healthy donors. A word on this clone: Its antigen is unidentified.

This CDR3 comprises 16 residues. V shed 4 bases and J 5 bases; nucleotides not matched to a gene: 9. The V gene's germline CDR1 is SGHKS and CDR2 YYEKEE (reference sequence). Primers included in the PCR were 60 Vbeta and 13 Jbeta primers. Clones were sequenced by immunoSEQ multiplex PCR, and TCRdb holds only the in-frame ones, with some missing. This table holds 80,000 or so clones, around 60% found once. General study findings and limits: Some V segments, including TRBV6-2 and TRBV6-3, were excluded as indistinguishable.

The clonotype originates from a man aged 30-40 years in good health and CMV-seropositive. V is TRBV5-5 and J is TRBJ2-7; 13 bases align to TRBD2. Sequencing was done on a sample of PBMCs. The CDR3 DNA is TGTGCCAGCAGCCTCGTAACCGGGACTAGCGGGAACGAGCAGTACTTC. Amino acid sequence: CASSLVTGTSGNEQYF.